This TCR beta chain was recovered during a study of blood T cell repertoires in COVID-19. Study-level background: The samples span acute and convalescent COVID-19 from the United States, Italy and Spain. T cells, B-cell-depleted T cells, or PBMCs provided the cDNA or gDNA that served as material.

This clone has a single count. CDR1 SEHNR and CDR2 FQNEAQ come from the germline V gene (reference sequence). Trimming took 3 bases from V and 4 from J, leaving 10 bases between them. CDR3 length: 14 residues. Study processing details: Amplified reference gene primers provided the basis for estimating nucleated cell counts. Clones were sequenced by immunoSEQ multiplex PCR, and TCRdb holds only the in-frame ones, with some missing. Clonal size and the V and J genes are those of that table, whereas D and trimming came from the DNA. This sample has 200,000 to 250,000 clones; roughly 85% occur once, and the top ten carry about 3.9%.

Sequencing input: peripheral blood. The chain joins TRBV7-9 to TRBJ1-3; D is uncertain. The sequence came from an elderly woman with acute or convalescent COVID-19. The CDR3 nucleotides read TGTGCCAGCAGCTTGGGTGGGCCCGGAAACACCATATATTTT. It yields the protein CASSLGGPGNTIYF.